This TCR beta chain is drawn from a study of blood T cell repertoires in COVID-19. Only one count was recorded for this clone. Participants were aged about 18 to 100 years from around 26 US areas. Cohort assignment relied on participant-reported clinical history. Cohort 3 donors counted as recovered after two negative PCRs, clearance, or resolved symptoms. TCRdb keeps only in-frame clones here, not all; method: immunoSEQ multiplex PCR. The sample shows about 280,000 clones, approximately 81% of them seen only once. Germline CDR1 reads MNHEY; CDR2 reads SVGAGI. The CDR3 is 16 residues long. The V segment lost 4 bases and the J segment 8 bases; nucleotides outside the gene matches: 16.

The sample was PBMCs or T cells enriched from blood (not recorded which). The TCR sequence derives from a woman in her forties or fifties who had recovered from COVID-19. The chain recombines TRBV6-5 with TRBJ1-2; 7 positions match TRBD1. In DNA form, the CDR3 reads TGTGCCAGCAGTTCTCAGGCGACGACAGGGACCTACGGCTACACCTTC. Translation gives CASSSQATTGTYGYTF.